Listed below are T cell receptor beta chains from one sample, sequenced in a study of cytomegalovirus exposure and HLA in healthy donors. Sequencing used immunoSEQ multiplex PCR; TCRdb keeps in-frame clones, though not all of them. The repertoire holds about 180,000 clones, with around four fifths as singletons. What was sequenced was PBMCs. Every receptor here comes from a man between 18 and 29 years old in good health and CMV-seronegative. CDR3s include the opening cysteine and the closing phenylalanine or tryptophan. A D gene is named only where the DNA matches it firmly. A row's size may be missing; if present it is once, few, many or a size class.

size	J	V	D	DNA	CDR3
once	TRBJ2-1	TRBV29-1	-	TGCAGCGTTGAAGATCTTGGGAAGGGCGGGAATGAGCAGTTCTTC	CSVEDLGKGGNEQFF
-	TRBJ2-5	TRBV5-1	-	TGCGCCAGCCACGCGACCAGCGCCGAGACCCAGTACTTC	CASHATSAETQYF
-	TRBJ1-1	TRBV7-2	-	TGTGCCAGCAGGCCACGGGGAGGAGGGATGGATGAAAAAGCTTTCTTT	CASRPRGGGMDEKAFF
-	TRBJ1-4	TRBV30	-	TGTGCCTGGAGTGTCGGGGAGCGCGAAAAACTGTTTTTT	CAWSVGEREKLFF
-	TRBJ2-2	TRBV7-6	-	TGTGCCAGCCGGGGTGAGGGGGAGTCGGGGGAGCTGTTTTTT	CASRGEGESGELFF
-	TRBJ2-7	TRBV7-9	-	TGTGCCAGCAGCTCCTCCGGGTCATACTCCTACGAGCAGTACTTC	CASSSSGSYSYEQYF
-	TRBJ2-5	TRBV11-1	-	TGTGCCAGCAGCTCCCCGCGGACCCAGTACTTC	CASSSPRTQYF
-	TRBJ2-3	TRBV7-2	TRBD2	TGTGCCAGCAGCCCCTCTCCGGGGCGGGAGAGTATCACAGATACGCAGTATTTT	CASSPSPGRESITDTQYF
few	TRBJ2-7	TRBV6-1	TRBD1	TGTGCCAGCAGTTCCCGCCCGGGACAGGGATACGAGCAGTACTTC	CASSSRPGQGYEQYF
-	TRBJ1-1	TRBV5-4	-	TGTGCCAGCAGCTTAATAAACAGGAAGAACACTGAAGCTTTCTTT	CASSLINRKNTEAFF
-	TRBJ2-7	TRBV5-8	-	TGTGCCAGCAGCGAGGAAACAATGTCAAGCTCCTACGAGCAGTACTTC	CASSEETMSSSYEQYF
few	TRBJ2-7	TRBV6-5	TRBD1	TGTGCCAGCAGGACAGGGTTGAAGCAGTACTTC	CASRTGLKQYF
-	TRBJ2-3	TRBV7-3	-	TGTGCCAGCAGCTTAAGCGGGATTACAGATACGCAGTATTTT	CASSLSGITDTQYF
few	TRBJ1-4	TRBV2	-	TGTGCCAGCAGCTGGACAGTGGGGGATGAAAAACTGTTTTTT	CASSWTVGDEKLFF
-	TRBJ2-7	TRBV11-2	TRBD2	TGTGCCAGCTTGGGTCTAGATGTGGGCGGGGGGGCCTACGAGCAGTACTTC	CASLGLDVGGGAYEQYF
once	TRBJ1-1	TRBV10-3	TRBD1	TGTGCCATCAGAAAGACAGGGGAGGCCACTGAAGCTTTCTTT	CAIRKTGEATEAFF
-	TRBJ2-1	TRBV19	TRBD2	TGTGCCAGTAGTTTAAACGGAGCGGGGGGTACGAATGAGCAGTTCTTC	CASSLNGAGGTNEQFF
-	TRBJ2-1	TRBV21-1	-	TGTGCCAGCAGCAACCGGGACAGGTACAATGAGCAGTTCTTC	CASSNRDRYNEQFF
-	TRBJ1-2	TRBV5-4	-	TGTGCCAGCAGCTGGCTAGGAGACTATGGCTACACCTTC	CASSWLGDYGYTF
-	TRBJ2-7	TRBV19	TRBD1	TGTGCCAGTAGTCAGGGGGAAGGAGCGGCCTACGAGCAGTACTTC	CASSQGEGAAYEQYF
-	TRBJ2-1	TRBV29-1	TRBD2	TGCAGCGTTAGAGGTGATAGCGGGAGAAGGACTGAGCAGTTCTTC	CSVRGDSGRRTEQFF
-	TRBJ1-5	TRBV6-6	-	TGTGCCAGCAGTTACCAGGGATCGGGTCAGCCCCAGCATTTT	CASSYQGSGQPQHF
-	TRBJ1-5	TRBV18	-	TGTGCCAGCTCACCACCTGGGGCAGGGGCCAATCAGCCCCAGCATTTT	CASSPPGAGANQPQHF
-	TRBJ2-1	TRBV19	-	TGTGCCAGTAGTATTATCGGGACTGGGGGTAATGAGCAGTTCTTC	CASSIIGTGGNEQFF
-	TRBJ2-3	TRBV30	TRBD1	TGTGCCTGGAGAGACAGGGCTAGCACAGATACGCGGTATTTT	CAWRDRASTDTRYF
-	TRBJ2-1	TRBV5-1	-	TGCGCCAGCAGCTTGGCCTCCGGTAACAATGAGCAGTTCTTC	CASSLASGNNEQFF
-	TRBJ1-2	TRBV6-4	-	TGTGCCACCTCCCCGGGAGGACTGAACTATGGCTACACCTTC	CATSPGGLNYGYTF
-	TRBJ1-1	TRBV30	-	TGTGCCTGGAGTAGGGGGTTCTCTGAAGCTTTCTTT	CAWSRGFSEAFF
-	TRBJ1-1	TRBV30	-	TGTGCCTGGACCCGAGGGGGGGGCCCAAACACTGAAGCTTTCTTT	CAWTRGGGPNTEAFF
-	TRBJ2-1	TRBV10-3	TRBD2	TGTGCCATCGGTAGCGGGAGCTCCTACAATGAGCAGTTCTTC	CAIGSGSSYNEQFF
few	TRBJ1-4	TRBV25-1	TRBD1	TGTGCCAGCAGTGACCAGACAGGGAAGGGTGAAAAACTGTTTTTT	CASSDQTGKGEKLFF
-	TRBJ2-7	TRBV12-5	-	TGTGCTAGTGAGGCGGGCGGGGCGCTCTCCTACGAGCAGTACTTC	CASEAGGALSYEQYF
few	TRBJ2-1	TRBV9	-	TGTGCCAGCAGCGTAGAGGCGCTTAGCTATTCCTACAATGAGCAGTTCTTC	CASSVEALSYSYNEQFF
-	TRBJ2-7	TRBV5-1	TRBD2	TGCGCCAGCAGCCCCGAAGGACTAGCGGGAGGCCGATCCTACGAGCAGTACTTC	CASSPEGLAGGRSYEQYF
-	TRBJ2-7	TRBV11-2	-	TGTGCCAGCAGCTTCGGGGAGTCCTACGAGCAGTACTTC	CASSFGESYEQYF
few	TRBJ2-3	TRBV4-2	TRBD2	TGTGCCAGCAGCCACCCCGGGGGGGCCACCGATACGCAGTATTTT	CASSHPGGATDTQYF
-	TRBJ2-7	TRBV6-5	-	TGTGCCAGCAGACTGTCGGTGGGGGCCTCCTACGAGCAGTACTTC	CASRLSVGASYEQYF
-	TRBJ1-4	TRBV25-1	-	TGTGCCAGCAGTGTACTGGGACAACTTAATGAAAAACTGTTTTTT	CASSVLGQLNEKLFF
-	TRBJ2-5	TRBV11-2	-	TGTGCCAGCAGCTCACAGGGTCAAGAGACCCAGTACTTC	CASSSQGQETQYF
-	TRBJ2-1	TRBV18	-	TGTGCCAGCTCACCAACGGGGGTGTACAATGAGCAGTTCTTC	CASSPTGVYNEQFF
-	TRBJ1-2	TRBV19	-	TGTGCCGCGATGAGAAACTATGGCTACACCTTC	CAAMRNYGYTF
few	TRBJ2-7	TRBV6-1	-	TGTGCCAGCAGTGAGGGGGGGGGCTTTGCCTACGAGCAGTACTTC	CASSEGGGFAYEQYF
once	TRBJ2-7	TRBV5-1	TRBD2	TGCGCCAGCAGCTTGGGACTAGCGGCCTCCTACGAGCAGTACTTC	CASSLGLAASYEQYF
-	TRBJ1-5	TRBV4-3	-	TGCGCCAGCAGCCAAGATCATCTATATCAGCCCCAGCATTTT	CASSQDHLYQPQHF
-	TRBJ2-1	TRBV6-1	-	TGTGCCAGCAGTGAACAGGCCGTGGGTTACAATGAGCAGTTCTTC	CASSEQAVGYNEQFF
-	TRBJ2-7	TRBV2	-	TGTGCCAGCAGAGGTTTGCAGGGGAACTCCTACGAGCAGTACTTC	CASRGLQGNSYEQYF
-	TRBJ1-1	TRBV30	-	TGTGCCTGGAGTGTACTGGGGGGGAACACTGAAGCTTTCTTT	CAWSVLGGNTEAFF
few	TRBJ2-7	TRBV29-1	TRBD2	TGCAGCGCAGAAGCGGGAGGGTCGTACGAGCAGTACTTC	CSAEAGGSYEQYF
few	TRBJ1-1	TRBV25-1	TRBD1	TGTGCCAGCAGTGAACCTGGGACAGGGCGCACTGAAGCTTTCTTT	CASSEPGTGRTEAFF
many	TRBJ1-1	TRBV4-1	-	TGCGCCAGCAGCCAAGTTGACAGACAGAACACTGAAGCTTTCTTT	CASSQVDRQNTEAFF
-	TRBJ2-7	TRBV7-8	-	TGTGCCAGCAGCTTAGTCGCAGGGGACGTCCACGAGCAGTACTTC	CASSLVAGDVHEQYF
-	TRBJ1-1	TRBV6-5	-	TGTGCCGGCAGTTATGCCAGGGGCGCTGAAGCTTTCTTT	CAGSYARGAEAFF
-	TRBJ1-2	TRBV7-2	TRBD1	TGTGCCAGCAGCTTCAGGGGGCAGGGCTACACCTTC	CASSFRGQGYTF
-	TRBJ2-3	TRBV9	-	TGTGCCAGCAGCGCAGAGGGGGCTAGCGGGCCACGAGATACGCAGTATTTT	CASSAEGASGPRDTQYF
-	TRBJ1-1	TRBV7-8	TRBD1	TGTGCCAGCAGCTTAGAAGGGGGCCTGAGTACTGAAGCTTTCTTT	CASSLEGGLSTEAFF